This T cell receptor beta chain was identified during a study of graft-versus-host responses after intestinal transplantation. This CDR3 comprises 16 residues. V was pared by 5 bases and J by 5 bases, with 12 bases of the junction left unmatched. Germline CDR1 reads MDHEN; CDR2 reads SYDVKM. Profiling relied on immunoSEQ multiplex PCR, and the TCRdb table lists in-frame clones only, not all of them. The data show approximately 100,000 clones, with roughly 87% seen just once and about 0.9% held by the top ten. A note on this clone: Antigen: not known.

Study-level results: Across patients carrying graft-donor T cell macrochimerism, allografts held high graft-versus-host to host-versus-graft clonal ratios.

The sequence derives from a human donor who received an intestinal transplant. Sequencing was performed on unstimulated CD4+ T cells sorted from spleen or lymph node cells, taken before intestinal transplant. V usage is TRBV28 and J usage is TRBJ2-7, with 10 bases fitting TRBD1. CDR3 sequence (DNA): TGTGCCAGCAGTCTGATCGGGACAGGGGTTAGCGACGAGCAGTACTTC. This translates into CASSLIGTGVSDEQYF.